This is a list of T cell receptor beta chains from one sample in a study of blood T cells in healthy people across ages. Each CDR3 protein is one row after TCRdb ran MiXCR on the 5' RACE reads. The sample lists 950,000 to 1,200,000 distinct CDR3 sequences, more than 30% occurring once. Sequencing was carried out using blood. Receptors were obtained from a man aged 18-30 years in good health. Both conserved end residues are part of each CDR3. The order of the fields is CDR3 length, V gene, CDR3 protein.

CDR3 length: 15
V gene: TRBV12-5
CDR3 protein: CASGNPGQTNYGYTF

CDR3 length: 18
V gene: TRBV5-4
CDR3 protein: CASSPRLKGAGGNTEAFF

CDR3 length: 16
V gene: TRBV4-3
CDR3 protein: CASSQDVGSGGYEQYF

CDR3 length: 16
V gene: TRBV15
CDR3 protein: CATSSRTLIAKNIQYF

CDR3 length: 14
V gene: TRBV6-2/TRBV6-3
CDR3 protein: CASSHGTMGETQYF

CDR3 length: 16
V gene: TRBV20-1
CDR3 protein: CSAISYQTENTGELFF

CDR3 length: 12
V gene: TRBV29-1
CDR3 protein: CSALTGYNEQFF

CDR3 length: 15
V gene: TRBV29-1
CDR3 protein: CSVDRTGRDNYGYTF

CDR3 length: 14
V gene: TRBV7-9
CDR3 protein: CASRPDGINEKLFF

CDR3 length: 14
V gene: TRBV7-2
CDR3 protein: CASSFYASTDTQYF

CDR3 length: 14
V gene: TRBV6-5
CDR3 protein: CASRAAVAGNEQYF

CDR3 length: 13
V gene: TRBV12-3/TRBV12-4
CDR3 protein: CASSLGWLQTQYF

CDR3 length: 13
V gene: TRBV6-5
CDR3 protein: CASRKYRGPEAFF

CDR3 length: 16
V gene: TRBV20-1
CDR3 protein: CSASAGPGAANYGYTF

CDR3 length: 12
V gene: TRBV6-2/TRBV6-3
CDR3 protein: CASSSFPDTQYF

CDR3 length: 15
V gene: TRBV14
CDR3 protein: CASSPPGQGYYGYTF

CDR3 length: 15
V gene: TRBV7-2
CDR3 protein: CASSDREESNYGYTF

CDR3 length: 17
V gene: TRBV4-3
CDR3 protein: CASSHLYAASGGEKEFF

CDR3 length: 16
V gene: TRBV10-3
CDR3 protein: CAISASSGTDHSPLHF

CDR3 length: 15
V gene: TRBV12-3/TRBV12-4
CDR3 protein: CASSFGNPGANVLTF

CDR3 length: 14
V gene: TRBV6-1
CDR3 protein: CASSELGQGGEQFF

CDR3 length: 15
V gene: TRBV27
CDR3 protein: CASSPPYRGGETQYF

CDR3 length: 14
V gene: TRBV4-1
CDR3 protein: CASSQVHGNYGYTF

CDR3 length: 14
V gene: TRBV9
CDR3 protein: CASSPTVLNTEAFF

CDR3 length: 13
V gene: TRBV7-6
CDR3 protein: CASSPEESTEAFF

CDR3 length: 17
V gene: TRBV24-1
CDR3 protein: CATSDPLGGGRTDTQYF

CDR3 length: 12
V gene: TRBV7-9
CDR3 protein: CASTSSSEKLFF

CDR3 length: 12
V gene: TRBV5-6
CDR3 protein: CASSLKRGEAFF

CDR3 length: 14
V gene: TRBV12-3/TRBV12-4
CDR3 protein: CASGTSVQSGELFF

CDR3 length: 15
V gene: TRBV2
CDR3 protein: CASSDRVGSYNERFF

CDR3 length: 12
V gene: TRBV4-3
CDR3 protein: CASSQGGNGYTF

CDR3 length: 14
V gene: TRBV9
CDR3 protein: CASSKGTDQETQYF

CDR3 length: 13
V gene: TRBV7-9
CDR3 protein: CATEAGANYGYTF

CDR3 length: 16
V gene: TRBV4-3
CDR3 protein: CASSQLTGGSADTQYF

CDR3 length: 16
V gene: TRBV7-2
CDR3 protein: CASSPTLLGFRETQYF